This note documents a single T cell receptor (beta chain) sequence. The data were obtained in a study of blood T cell repertoires in COVID-19. Method: immunoSEQ multiplex PCR; TCRdb's copy keeps in-frame clones and lacks some. The table records about 360,000 clones, around nine tenths of them present only once. CDR1 is SGDLS and CDR2 is YYNGEE in the germline V gene. This CDR3 region has 16 residues. V shed 0 bases and J 6 bases; nucleotides not matched to a gene: 7. This chain connects TRBV9 to TRBJ2-3; 10 bases agree with TRBD2. This clonotype was sampled from a human donor in a cohort sampled during active COVID-19. Sequenced material: peripheral blood. CDR3 in amino acids: CASSVAVAGGEDTQYF. As DNA, the CDR3 is TGTGCCAGCAGCGTAGCGGTAGCGGGAGGCGAGGATACGCAGTATTTT.